These T cell receptor beta chains were read from a single sample in a study of response to subunit inactivated influenza vaccine. TCRdb redid the calling of the RT-PCR reads with MiXCR, one entry per CDR3 protein. The profile covers about 650,000 distinct CDR3 sequences, with approximately 15% appearing a single time and under 14% taken by the ten largest. The source material was PBMCs from blood, sampled roughly 13 days after vaccination. These TCRs come from a man between 50 and 59 years old who received an inactivated influenza vaccine. The CDR3 runs from the conserved cysteine through the conserved F or W. The D gene is left open where the match is weak. The listing skips clone size in some rows; elsewhere it reads once, few, many or a size class.

V gene: TRBV5-1
D gene: TRBD1
clone size: .
J gene: TRBJ2-1
CDR3 DNA: TGCGCCAGCAGCTTGTTGGACAGGGGAATAGATGAGCAGTTCTTC
CDR3 protein: CASSLLDRGIDEQFF

V gene: TRBV6-1
D gene: .
clone size: .
J gene: TRBJ1-3
CDR3 DNA: TGTGCCAGCAGTGAAGCGACTCGAGCATACTCTGGAAACACCATATATTTT
CDR3 protein: CASSEATRAYSGNTIYF

V gene: TRBV12-3/TRBV12-4
D gene: .
clone size: .
J gene: TRBJ2-3
CDR3 DNA: TGTGCCAGCGACTCGGGAGAGGCGGTAGATAGCACAGATACGCAGTATTTT
CDR3 protein: CASDSGEAVDSTDTQYF

V gene: TRBV15
D gene: .
clone size: .
J gene: TRBJ2-6
CDR3 DNA: TGTGCCACCGGGGGGACCCCCTCTGGGGCCAACGTCCTGACTTTC
CDR3 protein: CATGGTPSGANVLTF

V gene: TRBV7-9
D gene: .
clone size: few
J gene: TRBJ2-7
CDR3 DNA: TGTGCCAGCAGCTTAGTTTCTGGGAAAGTCCGCGAGCAGTACTTC
CDR3 protein: CASSLVSGKVREQYF

V gene: TRBV30
D gene: TRBD1
clone size: .
J gene: TRBJ2-7
CDR3 DNA: TGTGCCTGGAGTCCGGGACAGGCCACGGGATTCGACGAGCAGTACTTC
CDR3 protein: CAWSPGQATGFDEQYF

V gene: TRBV2
D gene: TRBD2
clone size: .
J gene: TRBJ2-1
CDR3 DNA: TGTGCCAGCAGGGGACTAGCGAAGTTATGGGAGCAGTTCTTC
CDR3 protein: CASRGLAKLWEQFF

V gene: TRBV29-1
D gene: TRBD1
clone size: .
J gene: TRBJ2-7
CDR3 DNA: TGCAGCGTTGAAACCTGGGACAGGGGGTCTCCCGGGGAGCAGTACTTC
CDR3 protein: CSVETWDRGSPGEQYF

V gene: TRBV14
D gene: .
clone size: .
J gene: TRBJ2-1
CDR3 DNA: TGTGCCAGCAGCCAAGTGCGGGGGCTCGACTCCTACAATGAGCAGTTCTTC
CDR3 protein: CASSQVRGLDSYNEQFF

V gene: TRBV12-3/TRBV12-4
D gene: .
clone size: .
J gene: TRBJ2-1
CDR3 DNA: TGTGCCAGCAGTTTGATAGTAGCGCCCTACAATGAGCAGTTCTTC
CDR3 protein: CASSLIVAPYNEQFF

V gene: TRBV5-8
D gene: .
clone size: .
J gene: TRBJ2-3
CDR3 DNA: TGTGCCAGCAGCTTGGGATCCCAAGGGGCTGGTACGCAGTATTTT
CDR3 protein: CASSLGSQGAGTQYF

V gene: TRBV12-3/TRBV12-4
D gene: TRBD2
clone size: few
J gene: TRBJ2-5
CDR3 DNA: TGTGCCAGCAGTTTACGTACCGGGACTAGCGGGGTACAAGAGACCCAGTACTTC
CDR3 protein: CASSLRTGTSGVQETQYF

V gene: TRBV10-3
D gene: TRBD1
clone size: .
J gene: TRBJ2-5
CDR3 DNA: TGTGCCATCAGTGAACAGGGGAACCAAGAGACCCAGTACTTC
CDR3 protein: CAISEQGNQETQYF

V gene: TRBV29-1
D gene: .
clone size: many
J gene: TRBJ2-7
CDR3 DNA: TGCAGCGTTGGAAAGCTACTGGGACGGAGCTACGAGCAGTACTTC
CDR3 protein: CSVGKLLGRSYEQYF

V gene: TRBV20-1
D gene: TRBD2
clone size: .
J gene: TRBJ2-7
CDR3 DNA: TGCAGTGCTAGAGAGTATCTAGCGGGCTACTACGAGCAGTACTTC
CDR3 protein: CSAREYLAGYYEQYF

V gene: TRBV27
D gene: .
clone size: few
J gene: TRBJ1-6
CDR3 DNA: TGTGCCAGCAGTAGCCGACAGAATAATTCACCCCTCCACTTT
CDR3 protein: CASSSRQNNSPLHF

V gene: TRBV12-3/TRBV12-4
D gene: .
clone size: few
J gene: TRBJ1-1
CDR3 DNA: TGTGCCAGCAGTTTTGAGGGAAGCCCGAACACTGAAGCTTTCTTT
CDR3 protein: CASSFEGSPNTEAFF

V gene: TRBV5-1
D gene: TRBD1
clone size: few
J gene: TRBJ2-7
CDR3 DNA: TGCGCCAGCGGAGAGGGGGACAGGGCAAACGAGCAGTACTTC
CDR3 protein: CASGEGDRANEQYF

V gene: TRBV12-2
D gene: .
clone size: .
J gene: TRBJ1-1
CDR3 DNA: TGTGCAAGTCGCTTAAGTCGGTGCGACAGGGCGAACACTGAAGCTTTCTTT
CDR3 protein: CASRLSRCDRANTEAFF

V gene: TRBV20-1
D gene: TRBD2
clone size: .
J gene: TRBJ2-7
CDR3 DNA: TGCAGTGCTAGAGAGGGCACGGGGGGTTGGGAGCAGTACTTC
CDR3 protein: CSAREGTGGWEQYF

V gene: TRBV5-1
D gene: TRBD1
clone size: .
J gene: TRBJ2-1
CDR3 DNA: TGCGCCAGCAGCTTGTTGCCGACAGGGGGCAATGAGCAGTTCTTC
CDR3 protein: CASSLLPTGGNEQFF

V gene: TRBV20-1
D gene: TRBD1
clone size: few
J gene: TRBJ2-5
CDR3 DNA: TGCAGTGCTACCAAGACAGGGACCCAAGAGACCCAGTACTTC
CDR3 protein: CSATKTGTQETQYF

V gene: TRBV5-1
D gene: TRBD1
clone size: .
J gene: TRBJ2-3
CDR3 DNA: TGCGCCAGCAGCTTCCGGGACAGGGATCCAGATACGCAGTATTTT
CDR3 protein: CASSFRDRDPDTQYF

V gene: TRBV6-2/TRBV6-3
D gene: .
clone size: few
J gene: TRBJ2-3
CDR3 DNA: TGTGCCAGTTGGAGGGTGGACACAGATACGCAGTATTTT
CDR3 protein: CASWRVDTDTQYF

V gene: TRBV21-1
D gene: .
clone size: .
J gene: TRBJ1-2
CDR3 DNA: TGTGCCAGCAGCCCGACGATTGCTATAATCAACTATGGCTACACCTTC
CDR3 protein: CASSPTIAIINYGYTF

V gene: TRBV4-1
D gene: .
clone size: .
J gene: TRBJ1-5
CDR3 DNA: TGCGCCAGCAGAGATACAGGGATCAATCAGCCCCAGCATTTT
CDR3 protein: CASRDTGINQPQHF

V gene: TRBV28
D gene: .
clone size: .
J gene: TRBJ2-1
CDR3 DNA: TGTGCCAGCAGTTTAAGGGGGATCCCCTACAATGAGCAGTTCTTC
CDR3 protein: CASSLRGIPYNEQFF

V gene: TRBV6-2/TRBV6-3
D gene: TRBD1
clone size: .
J gene: TRBJ1-3
CDR3 DNA: TGTGCCAGCAACCGACAGGGCTCTGGAAACACCATATATTTT
CDR3 protein: CASNRQGSGNTIYF

V gene: TRBV11-2
D gene: TRBD2
clone size: .
J gene: TRBJ2-2
CDR3 DNA: TGTGCCAGCAGCTTCTCCGGGCCTAGCGGATTTAACACCGGGGAGCTGTTTTTT
CDR3 protein: CASSFSGPSGFNTGELFF

V gene: TRBV29-1
D gene: TRBD1
clone size: .
J gene: TRBJ2-7
CDR3 DNA: TGCAGCGTTGCGGGGACAGGGGGCTTCGAGCAGTACTTC
CDR3 protein: CSVAGTGGFEQYF

V gene: TRBV28
D gene: .
clone size: .
J gene: TRBJ2-5
CDR3 DNA: TGTGCCATGAGCCCCGGGACCGTCTGTAGGGAGACCCAGTACTTC
CDR3 protein: CAMSPGTVCRETQYF

V gene: TRBV4-2
D gene: TRBD2
clone size: few
J gene: TRBJ2-5
CDR3 DNA: TGTGCCAGCAGCCAAGATCTAGCGGGGGTGAGGAAGACCCAGTACTTC
CDR3 protein: CASSQDLAGVRKTQYF

V gene: TRBV20-1
D gene: .
clone size: .
J gene: TRBJ2-3
CDR3 DNA: TGCAGTGCTTCTCGGACTAGCACAGATACGCAGTATTTT
CDR3 protein: CSASRTSTDTQYF

V gene: TRBV5-6
D gene: TRBD2
clone size: .
J gene: TRBJ2-3
CDR3 DNA: TGTGCCAGCAGCGGCGGGACTAGCGTAACCACAGATACGCAGTATTTT
CDR3 protein: CASSGGTSVTTDTQYF

V gene: TRBV3-1
D gene: .
clone size: few
J gene: TRBJ2-2
CDR3 DNA: TGTGCCAGCAGCCAAGAACCTAGAGGGACCGGGGAGCTGTTTTTT
CDR3 protein: CASSQEPRGTGELFF

V gene: TRBV7-9
D gene: TRBD1
clone size: .
J gene: TRBJ2-7
CDR3 DNA: TGTGCCAGCAGCGGTACAGGGGGTAACGAGCAGTACTTC
CDR3 protein: CASSGTGGNEQYF

V gene: TRBV12-3/TRBV12-4
D gene: .
clone size: many
J gene: TRBJ2-1
CDR3 DNA: TGTGCCATCCCTGAGTCCAACCACTCCCCCAATGAGCAGTTCTTC
CDR3 protein: CAIPESNHSPNEQFF

V gene: TRBV18
D gene: .
clone size: few
J gene: TRBJ2-2
CDR3 DNA: TGTGCCAGCTCAAAGCAGCAACCGAACACCGGGGAGCTGTTTTTT
CDR3 protein: CASSKQQPNTGELFF

V gene: TRBV29-1
D gene: .
clone size: few
J gene: TRBJ1-5
CDR3 DNA: TGCAGCGTTGCAACAGCCTCTAGCAATCAGCCCCAGCATTTT
CDR3 protein: CSVATASSNQPQHF

V gene: TRBV2
D gene: .
clone size: .
J gene: TRBJ2-3
CDR3 DNA: TGTGCCAGCAGGGAAATGTCCAACGCTGTTACGCAGTATTTT
CDR3 protein: CASREMSNAVTQYF